A selection of T cell receptor beta chains follows, all from one sample in a study of blood T cell repertoires in COVID-19. Here immunoSEQ multiplex PCR was the method, and the copy in TCRdb shows in-frame clones only, minus some. The sample consists of about 78,000 clones, about 90% of them appearing once. Sequences were obtained from peripheral blood. The receptors originated from a woman aged 50 to 60 in a cohort sampled during active COVID-19. CDR3s include the opening cysteine and the closing phenylalanine or tryptophan. The order of the fields is J gene, D gene, V gene, clone size, CDR3 protein, CDR3 DNA. The D gene is left open where the match is weak. Some rows mark clone size as missing; the rest say once, few, many or name a class of expanded clone.

J gene: TRBJ2-2
D gene: TRBD1
V gene: TRBV29-1
clone size: NA
CDR3 protein: CSNTRQGNGELFF
CDR3 DNA: TGCAGCAATACAAGACAGGGGAACGGGGAGCTGTTTTTT

J gene: TRBJ1-5
D gene: TRBD1
V gene: TRBV3-1/TRBV3-2
clone size: NA
CDR3 protein: CASSLRGQGNQPQHF
CDR3 DNA: TGTGCCAGCAGCCTTCGCGGACAGGGCAATCAGCCCCAGCATTTT

J gene: TRBJ2-2
D gene: TRBD2
V gene: TRBV2
clone size: NA
CDR3 protein: CASTGRTSGVGELFF
CDR3 DNA: TGTGCCAGCACTGGGAGGACTAGCGGGGTCGGGGAGCTGTTTTTT

J gene: TRBJ2-1
D gene: NA
V gene: TRBV24-1
clone size: NA
CDR3 protein: CATSDFGRQGQFF
CDR3 DNA: TGTGCCACCAGTGATTTCGGGAGACAGGGACAGTTCTTC

J gene: TRBJ2-3
D gene: NA
V gene: TRBV11-2
clone size: NA
CDR3 protein: CASSLRERTRTDTQYF
CDR3 DNA: TGTGCCAGCAGCTTGAGGGAGCGGACCCGCACAGATACGCAGTATTTT

J gene: TRBJ2-7
D gene: TRBD2
V gene: TRBV15
clone size: NA
CDR3 protein: CATSKGGLAGEQYF
CDR3 DNA: TGTGCCACCAGCAAGGGGGGACTAGCGGGCGAGCAGTACTTC

J gene: TRBJ2-1
D gene: NA
V gene: TRBV9
clone size: NA
CDR3 protein: CASSRGSPGAYNEQFF
CDR3 DNA: TGTGCCAGCAGCAGAGGTAGCCCGGGGGCCTACAATGAGCAGTTCTTC

J gene: TRBJ1-2
D gene: NA
V gene: TRBV4-1
clone size: NA
CDR3 protein: CASSHGQSLGGYTF
CDR3 DNA: TGCGCCAGCAGCCATGGTCAGTCGCTAGGAGGCTACACCTTC

J gene: TRBJ1-5
D gene: NA
V gene: TRBV28
clone size: NA
CDR3 protein: CASSLARADQPQHF
CDR3 DNA: TGTGCCAGCAGTTTAGCCAGGGCCGATCAGCCCCAGCATTTT

J gene: TRBJ2-3
D gene: TRBD2
V gene: TRBV4-1
clone size: NA
CDR3 protein: CASSLSGTGGDTQYF
CDR3 DNA: TGCGCCAGCAGCCTAAGTGGGACGGGGGGGGATACGCAGTATTTT

J gene: TRBJ2-5
D gene: TRBD2
V gene: TRBV3-1/TRBV3-2
clone size: NA
CDR3 protein: CASSQGLAEETQYF
CDR3 DNA: TGTGCCAGCAGCCAAGGACTAGCGGAAGAGACCCAGTACTTC

J gene: TRBJ2-7
D gene: NA
V gene: TRBV27
clone size: NA
CDR3 protein: CASSSSLELNEQYF
CDR3 DNA: TGTGCCAGCAGTTCCTCTCTGGAGCTGAACGAGCAGTACTTC

J gene: TRBJ2-1
D gene: NA
V gene: TRBV5-1
clone size: NA
CDR3 protein: CASSVLPGADNEQFF
CDR3 DNA: TGCGCCAGCAGCGTTCTTCCGGGAGCCGACAATGAGCAGTTCTTC

J gene: TRBJ2-7
D gene: TRBD1
V gene: TRBV5-1
clone size: NA
CDR3 protein: CASSFGQVREQYF
CDR3 DNA: TGCGCCAGCAGCTTTGGACAGGTGCGGGAGCAGTACTTC

J gene: TRBJ2-1
D gene: NA
V gene: TRBV25-1
clone size: few
CDR3 protein: CASSTANVAFF
CDR3 DNA: TGTGCCAGCAGCACCGCAAATGTAGCGTTCTTC

J gene: TRBJ1-2
D gene: NA
V gene: TRBV24-1
clone size: NA
CDR3 protein: CATSDLGRGYGYTF
CDR3 DNA: TGTGCCACCAGTGATTTGGGACGGGGCTATGGCTACACCTTC

J gene: TRBJ2-7
D gene: NA
V gene: TRBV15
clone size: NA
CDR3 protein: CATSRDLADSGLEGTYF
CDR3 DNA: TGTGCCACCAGCAGAGATCTTGCGGACAGTGGACTAGAGGGAACGTACTTC

J gene: TRBJ1-2
D gene: NA
V gene: TRBV11-2
clone size: NA
CDR3 protein: CASSLVRSGNGYTF
CDR3 DNA: TGTGCCAGCAGCTTAGTCAGGAGCGGAAATGGCTACACCTTC

J gene: TRBJ1-1
D gene: NA
V gene: TRBV12-5
clone size: NA
CDR3 protein: CASGFDTNTEAFF
CDR3 DNA: TGTGCTAGTGGTTTCGACACGAACACTGAAGCTTTCTTT

J gene: TRBJ2-5
D gene: TRBD2
V gene: TRBV4-1
clone size: NA
CDR3 protein: CASSQTRLAGETQYF
CDR3 DNA: TGCGCCAGCAGCCAAACTCGCCTAGCGGGAGAGACCCAGTACTTC

J gene: TRBJ1-4
D gene: TRBD1
V gene: TRBV18
clone size: NA
CDR3 protein: CASSPLGTGRSNEKLFF
CDR3 DNA: TGTGCCAGCTCACCACTCGGGACAGGGCGGTCGAACGAAAAACTGTTTTTT

J gene: TRBJ2-6
D gene: NA
V gene: TRBV19
clone size: NA
CDR3 protein: CASSPGGIDSAENPNVLTF
CDR3 DNA: TGTGCCAGTAGTCCCGGCGGTATTGACAGTGCCGAAAACCCCAACGTCCTGACTTTC

J gene: TRBJ2-3
D gene: TRBD2
V gene: TRBV30
clone size: NA
CDR3 protein: CAHTGTSGLTDTQYF
CDR3 DNA: TGTGCACATACCGGGACTAGCGGGCTCACAGATACGCAGTATTTT

J gene: TRBJ1-5
D gene: NA
V gene: TRBV27
clone size: NA
CDR3 protein: CASSLLGSNQPQHF
CDR3 DNA: TGTGCCAGCAGTTTACTTGGCTCCAATCAGCCCCAGCATTTT

J gene: TRBJ2-2
D gene: TRBD1
V gene: TRBV19
clone size: NA
CDR3 protein: CASSLGTANTGELFF
CDR3 DNA: TGTGCCAGTAGTCTGGGGACAGCGAACACCGGGGAGCTGTTTTTT

J gene: TRBJ1-6
D gene: TRBD1
V gene: TRBV7-3
clone size: NA
CDR3 protein: CASSLAQGGDSPLHF
CDR3 DNA: TGTGCCAGCAGCCTTGCACAGGGGGGGGATTCACCCCTCCACTTT

J gene: TRBJ1-5
D gene: TRBD1
V gene: TRBV28
clone size: NA
CDR3 protein: CASRGWQGANQPQHF
CDR3 DNA: TGTGCCAGCAGGGGATGGCAGGGGGCGAATCAGCCCCAGCATTTT

J gene: TRBJ2-7
D gene: NA
V gene: TRBV5-1
clone size: NA
CDR3 protein: CASSLVAEYEQYF
CDR3 DNA: TGCGCCAGCAGCTTGGTGGCGGAATACGAGCAGTACTTC

J gene: TRBJ2-7
D gene: TRBD1
V gene: TRBV5-1
clone size: NA
CDR3 protein: CASSLSTGPSYEQYF
CDR3 DNA: TGCGCCAGCAGCTTGTCGACAGGGCCGTCCTACGAGCAGTACTTC

J gene: TRBJ2-5
D gene: NA
V gene: TRBV18
clone size: NA
CDR3 protein: CASSLRDTPMYQETQYF
CDR3 DNA: TGTGCCAGCTCACTCCGGGACACGCCAATGTACCAAGAGACCCAGTACTTC

J gene: TRBJ2-1
D gene: TRBD2
V gene: TRBV18
clone size: NA
CDR3 protein: CASSLLSSGSSQAYNEQFF
CDR3 DNA: TGTGCCAGCTCCCTTCTTTCTAGCGGGAGTTCCCAAGCCTACAATGAGCAGTTCTTC

J gene: TRBJ2-3
D gene: NA
V gene: TRBV14
clone size: NA
CDR3 protein: CASSQGVAARTDTQYF
CDR3 DNA: TGTGCCAGCAGCCAAGGGGTCGCGGCTCGCACAGATACGCAGTATTTT

J gene: TRBJ2-1
D gene: NA
V gene: TRBV18
clone size: NA
CDR3 protein: CASSPQGVYSYNEQFF
CDR3 DNA: TGTGCCAGCTCACCACAGGGGGTCTACTCCTACAATGAGCAGTTCTTC

J gene: TRBJ1-3
D gene: NA
V gene: TRBV28
clone size: NA
CDR3 protein: CASTVASDSGNTIYF
CDR3 DNA: TGTGCCAGCACCGTTGCCAGCGACTCTGGAAACACCATATATTTT

J gene: TRBJ2-3
D gene: NA
V gene: TRBV11-2
clone size: NA
CDR3 protein: CASSLAEGTELWGDTQYF
CDR3 DNA: TGTGCCAGCAGCTTAGCGGAGGGGACGGAACTCTGGGGCGATACGCAGTATTTT

J gene: TRBJ2-4
D gene: NA
V gene: TRBV2
clone size: NA
CDR3 protein: CASLSVSVAKNIQYF
CDR3 DNA: TGTGCCAGCTTGAGCGTGTCCGTAGCCAAAAACATTCAGTACTTC

J gene: TRBJ1-2
D gene: TRBD1
V gene: TRBV28
clone size: NA
CDR3 protein: CASSFDRVDYGYTF
CDR3 DNA: TGTGCCAGCAGTTTCGACAGGGTGGACTATGGCTACACCTTC

J gene: TRBJ2-7
D gene: TRBD1
V gene: TRBV15
clone size: NA
CDR3 protein: CATSGYGQGSYEQYF
CDR3 DNA: TGTGCCACCAGCGGATACGGACAGGGTTCCTACGAGCAGTACTTC

J gene: TRBJ1-6
D gene: NA
V gene: TRBV5-4
clone size: once
CDR3 protein: CASSLGQAYLNSPLHF
CDR3 DNA: TGTGCCAGCAGCTTGGGACAGGCGTACCTTAATTCACCCCTCCACTTT

J gene: TRBJ2-3
D gene: NA
V gene: TRBV10-1
clone size: NA
CDR3 protein: CASSGGRRSTDTQYF
CDR3 DNA: TGCGCCAGCAGTGGGGGGCGACGCAGCACAGATACGCAGTATTTT

J gene: TRBJ1-2
D gene: NA
V gene: TRBV11-2
clone size: NA
CDR3 protein: CASSPGRAGGYTF
CDR3 DNA: TGTGCCAGCAGCCCCGGGAGGGCGGGGGGCTACACCTTC

J gene: TRBJ1-1
D gene: NA
V gene: TRBV12-3/TRBV12-4
clone size: once
CDR3 protein: CASSLAAGGEAFF
CDR3 DNA: TGTGCCAGCAGTTTAGCGGCGGGAGGTGAAGCTTTCTTT

J gene: TRBJ2-2
D gene: TRBD1
V gene: TRBV25-1
clone size: NA
CDR3 protein: CASSDQGRTGVVGGELFF
CDR3 DNA: TGTGCCAGCAGTGATCAAGGAAGGACAGGGGTCGTCGGCGGGGAGCTGTTTTTT

J gene: TRBJ1-4
D gene: TRBD1
V gene: TRBV5-4
clone size: NA
CDR3 protein: CASSLGGTGQNEKLFF
CDR3 DNA: TGTGCCAGCAGCTTAGGAGGGACAGGGCAAAATGAAAAACTGTTTTTT

J gene: TRBJ2-2
D gene: NA
V gene: TRBV12-3/TRBV12-4
clone size: NA
CDR3 protein: CASSQQTGELFF
CDR3 DNA: TGTGCCAGCAGCCAACAAACCGGGGAGCTGTTTTTT

J gene: TRBJ2-5
D gene: TRBD1
V gene: TRBV9
clone size: NA
CDR3 protein: CASSTGQAETQYF
CDR3 DNA: TGTGCCAGCAGCACGGGACAGGCGGAGACCCAGTACTTC

J gene: TRBJ2-7
D gene: TRBD1
V gene: TRBV6-5
clone size: NA
CDR3 protein: CAGQGAKVYEQYF
CDR3 DNA: TGTGCCGGGCAGGGGGCAAAGGTCTACGAGCAGTACTTC

J gene: TRBJ2-1
D gene: TRBD1
V gene: TRBV7-3
clone size: NA
CDR3 protein: CASSLKGERDRVFF
CDR3 DNA: TGTGCCAGCAGCTTAAAGGGGGAGAGGGACAGGGTATTCTTC

J gene: TRBJ1-1
D gene: NA
V gene: TRBV11-2
clone size: NA
CDR3 protein: CASSSLGGDTEAFF
CDR3 DNA: TGTGCCAGCAGCTCTTTAGGGGGGGACACTGAAGCTTTCTTT

J gene: TRBJ2-7
D gene: NA
V gene: TRBV5-1
clone size: NA
CDR3 protein: CASSLVSGVSYYEQYF
CDR3 DNA: TGCGCCAGCAGCTTGGTATCAGGGGTCTCCTACTACGAGCAGTACTTC

J gene: TRBJ1-4
D gene: TRBD1
V gene: TRBV5-5
clone size: NA
CDR3 protein: CASSPLRTGDNEKLFF
CDR3 DNA: TGTGCCAGCAGCCCGCTGCGGACAGGCGATAATGAAAAACTGTTTTTT

J gene: TRBJ1-1
D gene: NA
V gene: TRBV12-2
clone size: NA
CDR3 protein: CASRLPKGGNTEAFF
CDR3 DNA: TGTGCAAGTCGCTTACCTAAAGGGGGTAACACTGAAGCTTTCTTT

J gene: TRBJ2-1
D gene: TRBD2
V gene: TRBV5-1
clone size: NA
CDR3 protein: CASSRPGTSGYNEQFF
CDR3 DNA: TGCGCCAGCAGCCGTCCCGGGACTAGCGGTTACAATGAGCAGTTCTTC

J gene: TRBJ1-5
D gene: NA
V gene: TRBV19
clone size: NA
CDR3 protein: CASSRAGQYDQPQHF
CDR3 DNA: TGTGCCAGTAGCAGGGCCGGACAGTACGATCAGCCCCAGCATTTT

J gene: TRBJ2-7
D gene: TRBD1
V gene: TRBV7-9
clone size: once
CDR3 protein: CASSLGQGGYEQYF
CDR3 DNA: TGTGCCAGCAGCTTGGGACAGGGTGGCTACGAGCAGTACTTC

J gene: TRBJ1-1
D gene: NA
V gene: TRBV7-3
clone size: once
CDR3 protein: CASSPRGSTEAFF
CDR3 DNA: TGTGCCAGCAGCCCCAGGGGAAGCACTGAAGCTTTCTTT

J gene: TRBJ2-1
D gene: TRBD2
V gene: TRBV7-3
clone size: NA
CDR3 protein: CASSLNPSGNGNEQFF
CDR3 DNA: TGTGCCAGCAGCTTAAATCCTAGCGGGAATGGCAATGAGCAGTTCTTC